The 8 T cell receptor beta chains below were found in one sample sequenced in a study of T cell responses to AZD1222 COVID-19 vaccine. Measured with immunoSEQ multiplex PCR; TCRdb has only the in-frame clones, and not every one. The sample includes about 120,000 clones, approximately 85% seen only once; the top ten take over 8%. The sample was peripheral blood, taken on day 0 of AZD1222 vaccination. The source of these receptors is an adult in good health.

About this clone itself: Other DNA sequences from this sample encode an identical CDR3 as well. The chain recombines TRBV10-3 with TRBJ1-4; 7 bases are a match to TRBD1. This CDR3 comprises 15 residues. V shed 0 bases and J 3 bases; nucleotides not matched to a gene: 1. Germline values: CDR1 ENHRY, CDR2 SYGVKD. The CDR3 bases are TGTGCCATCAGTGAGTCGACAGGGTCTAATGAAAAACTGTTTTTT. Its protein product is CAISESTGSNEKLFF.

A few counts support this clone. CDR3 nucleotides: TGTGCCATCACCCAATCCGGCTATGGCTACACCTTC. It is translated as CAITQSGYGYTF. The chain is built from TRBV10-3 and TRBJ1-2, with D uncertain. This CDR3 has 12 residues. Trimming cost V 7 bases and J 4 bases, with 10 bases left between them. Germline V lookup: CDR1 ENHRY, CDR2 SYGVKD.

The chain joins TRBV24-1 to TRBJ2-2, with 9 bases that match TRBD1. The V and J ends lost 3 bases and 5 bases, in that order; junction bases with no gene match: 9. Germline lookup yields CDR1 KGHDR and CDR2 SFDVKD. The CDR3 consists of 17 residues. CDR3 DNA sequence: TGTGCCACCAGTGATACCGGGACAGGGTTTAGTACCGGGGAGCTGTTTTTT. This encodes CATSDTGTGFSTGELFF.

This chain links TRBV20-1 with TRBJ2-7; D ambiguous. Per germline, CDR1 DFQATT and CDR2 SNEGSKA (reference sequence). This CDR3 has 11 amino acids. V was clipped by 7 bases and J by 0 bases, with 7 bases between them. The CDR3 sequence: CSVWSSYEQYF. CDR3 coding DNA: TGCAGTGTGTGGAGCTCCTACGAGCAGTACTTC.

This clone was observed once. The chain joins TRBV28 to TRBJ1-2, with D hard to call. The CDR3 totals 14 residues. The V and J ends lost 4 bases and 2 bases respectively, with 11 bases between them. Germline V lookup: CDR1 MDHEN, CDR2 SYDVKM. In DNA form, the CDR3 reads TGTGCCAGCAGTTGGGAGGGCGGGAACTATGGCTACACCTTC. Translated: CASSWEGGNYGYTF.

J is TRBJ1-5 and V is TRBV21-1; no DNA check was done on the table's D call, TRBD1. TRBV21-1 is a pseudogene segment. The CDR3 length is 18 residues. The CDR3 DNA sequence: TGTGCCAGCCGCTGGGCAAGGACAGGGCGTTTAAGCAATCAGCCCCAGCATTTT. Encoded protein: CASRWARTGRLSNQPQHF.

CDR3 residues: CASSLVGAYEQYF. CDR3 nucleotides: TGTGCCAGCTCCTTGGTCGGAGCCTACGAGCAGTACTTC. The chain recombines TRBV25-1 with TRBJ2-7; D gene uncertain. Per the germline V gene, CDR1 is MGHDK and CDR2 is SYGVNS. With 8 bases removed from V and 2 bases from J, the gap between germline ends came to 13 bases. This CDR3 region has 13 residues.

V is TRBV19 and J is TRBJ1-4, with 9 bases matching TRBD1. This CDR3 is built from 18 residues. Trimming took 5 bases from V and 2 from J; bases not matched to a gene: 12. CDR1 is LNHDA, CDR2 SQIVND, per germline (reference sequence). The chain's CDR3 is CASSRRTGAEGTNEKLFF. The CDR3 nucleotides are TGTGCCAGTAGTCGTCGGACAGGGGCGGAGGGCACTAATGAAAAACTGTTTTTT. Based on the CDR3 plus reference TRBV19 and TRBJ1-4, the full variable domain is DGGITQSPKYLFRKEGQNVTLSCEQNLNHDAMYWYRQDPGQGLRLIYYSQIVNDFQKGDIAEGYSVSREKKESFPLTVTSAQKNPTAFYLCASSRRTGAEGTNEKLFFGSGTQLSVL.